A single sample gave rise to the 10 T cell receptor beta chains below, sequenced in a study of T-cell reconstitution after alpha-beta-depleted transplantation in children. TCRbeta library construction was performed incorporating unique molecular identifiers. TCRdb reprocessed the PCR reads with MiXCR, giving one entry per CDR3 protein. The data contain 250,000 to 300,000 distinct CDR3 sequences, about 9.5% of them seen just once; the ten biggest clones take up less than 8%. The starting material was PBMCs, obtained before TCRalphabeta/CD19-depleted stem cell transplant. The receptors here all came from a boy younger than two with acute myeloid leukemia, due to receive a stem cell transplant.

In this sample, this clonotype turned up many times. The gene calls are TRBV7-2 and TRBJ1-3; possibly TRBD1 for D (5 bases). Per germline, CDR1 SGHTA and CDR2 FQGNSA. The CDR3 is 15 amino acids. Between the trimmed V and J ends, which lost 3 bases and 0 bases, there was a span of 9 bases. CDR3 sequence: CASSFRTNSGNTIYF. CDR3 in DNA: TGTGCCAGCAGCTTTAGGACAAACTCTGGAAACACCATATATTTT.

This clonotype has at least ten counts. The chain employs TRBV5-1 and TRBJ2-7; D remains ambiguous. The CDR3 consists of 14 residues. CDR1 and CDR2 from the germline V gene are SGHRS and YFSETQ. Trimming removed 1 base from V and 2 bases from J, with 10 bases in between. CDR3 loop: CASSLWSATYEQYF. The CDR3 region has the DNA TGCGCCAGCAGCTTGTGGTCCGCGACCTACGAGCAGTACTTC.

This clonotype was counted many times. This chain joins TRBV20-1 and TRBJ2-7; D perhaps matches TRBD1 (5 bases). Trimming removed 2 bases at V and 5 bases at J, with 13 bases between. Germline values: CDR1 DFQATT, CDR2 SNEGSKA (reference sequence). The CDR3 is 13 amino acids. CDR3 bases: TGCAGTGCTAGACCGAGAAGGGGTGACGAGCAGTACTTC. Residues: CSARPRRGDEQYF.

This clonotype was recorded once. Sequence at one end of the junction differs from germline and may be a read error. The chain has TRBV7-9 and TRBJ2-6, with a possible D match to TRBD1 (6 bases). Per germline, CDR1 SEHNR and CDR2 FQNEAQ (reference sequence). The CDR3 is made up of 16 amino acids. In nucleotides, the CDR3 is TGTGCCAGCAGCACGACAGGCTACTCTCGGGCCAACGTCCTGACTTTC. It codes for CASSTTGYSRANVLTF.

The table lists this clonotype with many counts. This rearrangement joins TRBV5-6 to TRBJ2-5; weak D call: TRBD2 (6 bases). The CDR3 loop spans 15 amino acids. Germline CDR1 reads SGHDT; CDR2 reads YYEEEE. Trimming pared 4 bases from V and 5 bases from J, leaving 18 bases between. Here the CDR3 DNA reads TGTGCCAGCAGCCCTCGGACGGGGAGGAGGGAGACCCAGTACTTC. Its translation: CASSPRTGRRETQYF.

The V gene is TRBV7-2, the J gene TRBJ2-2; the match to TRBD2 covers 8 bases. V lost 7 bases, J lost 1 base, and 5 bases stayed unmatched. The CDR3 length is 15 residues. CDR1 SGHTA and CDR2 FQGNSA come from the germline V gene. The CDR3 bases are TGTGCCAGCAATCGGCTAGCGGGGAACACCGGGGAGCTGTTTTTT. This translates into CASNRLAGNTGELFF.

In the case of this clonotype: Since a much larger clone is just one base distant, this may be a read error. CDR3 loop: CAVSSDYSTDTQYF. In nucleotides, the CDR3 is TGCGCCGTCAGCTCAGACTATAGCACAGATACGCAGTATTTT. V gene TRBV5-1 combines with J gene TRBJ2-3; D is perhaps TRBD2 (5 bases). V was cut by 10 bases and J by 0 bases, with 15 bases left in between. Germline V gene sequence: CDR1 SGHRS, CDR2 YFSETQ. The CDR3 is 14 amino acids.

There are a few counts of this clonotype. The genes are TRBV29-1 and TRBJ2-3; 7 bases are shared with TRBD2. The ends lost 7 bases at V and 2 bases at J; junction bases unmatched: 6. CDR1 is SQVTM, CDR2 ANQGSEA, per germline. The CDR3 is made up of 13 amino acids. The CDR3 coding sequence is TGCAGCGCTGTAGCGGGCTACACAGATACGCAGTATTTT. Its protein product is CSAVAGYTDTQYF.

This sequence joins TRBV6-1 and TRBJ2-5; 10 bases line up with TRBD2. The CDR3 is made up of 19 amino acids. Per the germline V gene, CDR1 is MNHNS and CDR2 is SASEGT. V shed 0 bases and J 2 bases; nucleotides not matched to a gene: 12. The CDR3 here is CASSEAPLAGATLQETQYF. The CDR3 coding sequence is TGTGCCAGCAGTGAAGCCCCTCTAGCGGGGGCCACCTTACAAGAGACCCAGTACTTC.

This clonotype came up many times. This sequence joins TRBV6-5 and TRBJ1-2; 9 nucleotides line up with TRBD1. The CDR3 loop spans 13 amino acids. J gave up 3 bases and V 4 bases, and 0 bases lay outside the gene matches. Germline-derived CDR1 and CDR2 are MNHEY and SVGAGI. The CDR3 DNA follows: TGTGCCAGCAGTTGGGACAGGGACTATGGCTACACCTTC. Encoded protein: CASSWDRDYGYTF.